This T cell receptor beta chain is from a study of a mutant IDH1 vaccine in newly diagnosed glioma. This clone has just one count. TCRdb keeps only in-frame clones here, not all; method: immunoSEQ multiplex PCR. The sample yields 50,000 or so clones, approximately 81% seen once. Indicated time point: baseline, week 1 (first vaccination visit). Stated treatment: pre-vaccination baseline after standard-of-care therapy. This receptor was obtained from a man between 18 and 29 years old with glioma. Material: PBMCs, obtained from a glioma patient treated with radiotherapy, temozolomide or both.

The CDR3 spells CASSNRAYEQYF. For the CDR3, the DNA is TGTGCCAGCAGTAACCGAGCCTACGAGCAGTACTTC. The chain is built from TRBV27 and TRBJ2-7, with D hard to call. Between the trimmed V and J ends, which lost 5 bases and 2 bases, there was a span of 7 bases. The CDR3 contains 12 residues. Germline V gene data show CDR1 as MNHEY and CDR2 as SMNVEV (reference sequence).